Each of the 2 T cell receptor beta chains below was sequenced from the same sample in a study of spatial heterogeneity in lung cancer. TCRdb processed the 5' RACE reads anew with MiXCR; each CDR3 protein has one entry. This table holds about 120,000 distinct CDR3 sequences, roughly an eighth found once. The time point denotes: blood at routine non-recurrence follow-up after resection. Whole RNA, which was extracted from tumor, nontumor lung tissue or frozen PBMC, was sequenced without any cell sorting. This material consisted of PBMCs, taken at follow-up. These TCRs come from a male donor with early-stage non-small cell lung cancer.

The sample holds a few counts of this clonotype. The chain has TRBV20-1 and TRBJ2-1; 10 bases line up with TRBD2. Per the germline V gene, CDR1 is DFQATT and CDR2 is SNEGSKA (reference sequence). The J segment lost 7 bases and the V segment lost 6 bases, leaving 9 bases of the junction unmatched. There are 14 residues in the CDR3. The CDR3 nucleotides read TGCAGTGCCATAAGCGGGGGGGCCTGGAATGAGCAGTTCTTC. Protein: CSAISGGAWNEQFF.

This clonotype was counted between two and nine times. This chain connects TRBV7-9 to TRBJ2-3, with D possibly being TRBD2 (6 bases). This CDR3 spans 15 amino acids. With 1 base removed from V and 0 bases from J, the gap between germline ends came to 8 bases. Germline CDR1 reads SEHNR; CDR2 reads FQNEAQ (reference sequence). The chain's CDR3 is CASSLDGTSTDTQYF. For the CDR3, the DNA is TGTGCCAGCAGCTTAGATGGGACTAGCACAGATACGCAGTATTTT. Supplemented by reference TRBV7-9 and TRBJ2-3, the full variable domain reads DTGVSQNPRHKITKRGQNVTFRCDPISEHNRLYWYRQTLGQGPEFLTYFQNEAQLEKSRLLSDRFSAERPKGSFSTLEIQRTEQGDSAMYLCASSLDGTSTDTQYFGPGTRLTVL.